Here is one T cell receptor (beta chain) with its context. As every portion of the isolated RNA was reverse transcribed, the sequencing read expressed TCRB transcripts. The assay was immunoSEQ multiplex PCR, and TCRdb's table has in-frame clones only and misses some. The sample yields 300,000 to 450,000 clones, over 10% seen once. Trimming removed 6 bases at V and 0 bases at J, with 15 bases between. CDR1 and CDR2 (germline): SQVTM, ANQGSEA. The CDR3 runs to 15 residues. These data originate in a study of beta chain features in type 1 diabetes. The sample comprised naive CD4+ T cells from blood. This clonotype was sampled from a man aged 18 to 35 in good health. The rearrangement joins TRBV29-1 to TRBJ2-1; the D gene is possibly TRBD2 (6 bases). CDR3 protein: CSVGAGTHSYNEQFF. CDR3 bases: TGCAGCGTCGGTGCGGGGACCCACTCCTACAATGAGCAGTTCTTC.